This TCR beta chain was found in a study of CD8+ T cells in alopecia areata. The wider study: Treated individuals took tofacitinib by mouth, 5 to 10 mg twice daily. Tofacitinib treatment spanned 6 to 18 months, with 6 months off drug afterward.

Extracted from the samples, RNA was reverse transcribed into cDNA to serve as the sequencing template. The assay was immunoSEQ multiplex PCR, and TCRdb's table has in-frame clones only and misses some. The data hold over 200,000 clones, with approximately 52% observed a single time. The CDR3 spans 15 residues. Unmatched junction bases numbered 11, after V lost 8 bases and J lost 4 bases. About this clone: The target antigen is unknown.

Study-wide results and caveats: More clonal than normal scalp was lesional scalp, particularly alopecia totalis/universalis.

Specimen: CD4+ T cells sorted from blood, collected at week 0. This chain connects TRBV23-1 to TRBJ1-5; 7 positions agree with TRBD1. TRBV23-1 is an ORF; its function is uncertain. This receptor was obtained from a human donor with alopecia areata. The DNA for the CDR3 is TGCGCCAGCTCTCCAGGCAGGGGGTGGAATCAGCCCCAGCATTTT. As protein: CASSPGRGWNQPQHF.